Below are 25 T cell receptor beta chains sequenced from a single sample in a study of Graves' ophthalmopathy and Graves' hyperthyroidism. Amplifying from RNA transcripts, the study obtained TCR beta CDR3 regions. RT-PCR with HTBI primers came first, then second-round multiplex PCR. TCRdb analysed the multiplex PCR reads with MiXCR anew, one entry per CDR3 protein. The sample includes 300,000 to 450,000 distinct CDR3 sequences, about a sixth of them seen just once. Sequencing was performed on peripheral blood. These receptors originate from an adult woman with stable Graves' hyperthyroidism.

This clonotype appeared many times. The V call is TRBV15, the J call TRBJ2-5; D possibly corresponds to TRBD1 (6 bases). Trimming shortened V by 3 bases and J by 1 base, and 9 bases separated the two germline ends. CDR1 is LNHNV, CDR2 YYDKDF, per germline (reference sequence). This CDR3 has 14 amino acids. DNA of the CDR3: TGTGCCACCAGCAGGGGACACCCCCAAGAGACCCAGTACTTC. Its translation is CATSRGHPQETQYF. The full variable domain, its missing parts supplied by reference TRBV15 and TRBJ2-5, is DAMVIQNPRYQVTQFGKPVTLSCSQTLNHNVMYWYQQKSSQAPKLLFHYYDKDFNNEADTPDNFQSRRPNTSFCFLDIRSPGLGDTAMYLCATSRGHPQETQYFGPGTRLLVL.

This clonotype was detected many times. The chain is built from TRBV30 and TRBJ2-2; unclear D gene. The CDR3 is 11 residues long. The V gene lost 2 bases and the J gene lost 6 bases, with 4 bases spanning the gap. Germline V gene data show CDR1 as GTSNPN and CDR2 as SVGIG (reference sequence). The CDR3 nucleotides read TGTGCCTGGAGTTTCGCCGGGGAGCTGTTTTTT. Translated, it gives CAWSFAGELFF.

This clonotype appeared many times. The CDR3 here is CASSLPGRNSPLHF. CDR3 nucleotide sequence: TGTGCCAGCAGCTTACCAGGGCGGAATTCACCCCTCCACTTT. The chain joins TRBV7-9 to TRBJ1-6, with D tentatively TRBD1 (5 bases). The CDR3 covers 14 residues. The germline V gene encodes CDR1 SEHNR and CDR2 FQNEAQ (reference sequence). The ends were cut back, 2 bases at V and 7 bases at J, with 9 bases in the middle.

This clonotype was found many times. V is TRBV20-1 and J is TRBJ2-7; possibly TRBD1 for D (5 bases). Germline CDR1 DFQATT, CDR2 SNEGSKA (reference sequence). Trimming removed 5 bases from V and 3 bases from J, with 11 bases in between. This CDR3 comprises 12 residues. This CDR3 reads CSAPQGVYEQYF. CDR3 nucleotide sequence: TGCAGTGCTCCCCAGGGTGTCTACGAGCAGTACTTC.

This clonotype was seen at least ten times. This CDR3 is CASSRLTGNVETQYF. The DNA of the CDR3 is TGTGCCAGCAGTCGACTGACAGGGAATGTCGAGACCCAGTACTTC. This sequence joins TRBV28 and TRBJ2-5; TRBD1 matches at 7 bases. The CDR3 runs to 15 residues. CDR1 is MDHEN, CDR2 SYDVKM, per germline. Trimming removed 5 bases from V and 5 bases from J; junction bases left unmatched: 11.

In its sample, this clonotype was seen many times. The chain carries TRBV6-1 and TRBJ2-5, with TRBD1 matching over 8 bases. Germline CDR1 is MNHNS and CDR2 is SASEGT. The CDR3 is 13 amino acids. V shed 5 bases, J shed 14 bases, and the junction held 13 bases outside the gene matches. The CDR3, as DNA: TGTGCCAGCAGTCGCCTCCGGGACAGGATCCTTTACTTC. Its translation: CASSRLRDRILYF.

The chain joins TRBV6-1 to TRBJ1-5; 7 bases fit TRBD1. Germline-derived CDR1 and CDR2 are MNHNS and SASEGT. The CDR3 contains 17 residues. The junction had 13 bases not matched to a gene; V was cut back by 6 bases and J by 2 bases. The CDR3 DNA reads as TGTGCCAGCAGCTTGGGACAGTCATACGTGGGCAATCAGCCCCAGCATTTT. Its protein product is CASSLGQSYVGNQPQHF.

This clonotype showed up many times. CDR3 amino acids: CSARVRWANNQPQHF. As DNA, the CDR3 is TGCAGTGCTAGAGTGCGCTGGGCGAACAATCAGCCCCAGCATTTT. This chain joins TRBV20-1 and TRBJ1-5; D not certain. Germline CDR1 is DFQATT and CDR2 is SNEGSKA (reference sequence). The CDR3 is 15 residues long. V lost 1 base and J 3 bases, leaving 13 bases between the germline ends.

CDR3 in amino acids: CASSLTLGLAGAISVTEQYF. The CDR3 bases are TGTGCCAGCAGTTTAACCCTAGGGTTAGCGGGAGCAATTTCGGTCACAGAGCAGTACTTC. The rearrangement joins TRBV28 to TRBJ2-7; 9 positions agree with TRBD2. The CDR3 runs to 20 residues. The V gene's germline CDR1 is MDHEN and CDR2 SYDVKM. After removal of 2 bases from V and 7 bases from J, the junction contained 24 bases not matched to a gene.

This clonotype appeared many times. A read error may explain this, as a much larger clone is one base away. The chain carries TRBV6-5 and TRBJ1-1; weak D call: TRBD1 (5 bases). In germline, CDR1 is MNHEY, CDR2 SVGAGI. This CDR3 comprises 15 residues. Trimming stripped 0 bases from V and 4 bases from J, with 12 bases between. CDR3: CASSYSAGGSTEAFF. The DNA for the CDR3 is TGTGCCAGCAGTTACTCAGCGGGGGGGAGCACTGAAGCTTTCTTT.

This clonotype showed up many times. The CDR3 DNA follows: TGTGCCAGCAGCCCAAGCTTTGGAGAGCAGTACTTC. Residues: CASSPSFGEQYF. The chain combines TRBV6-5 with TRBJ2-7; D remains unclear. The CDR3 totals 12 residues. CDR1 and CDR2 (germline): MNHEY, SVGAGI. The V end was cut by 6 bases, the J end by 7 bases, with 13 bases between.

This clonotype was seen at least ten times. This sequence joins TRBV6-5 and TRBJ1-5; D perhaps matches TRBD1 (6 bases). The CDR3 is 14 residues long. In germline, CDR1 is MNHEY, CDR2 SVGAGI. Trimming cost V 4 bases and J 6 bases, with 13 bases left between them. The CDR3 nucleotides are TGTGCCAGCAGTTCCGGACAGCACGGTCAGCCCCAGCATTTT. It is translated as CASSSGQHGQPQHF.

There are many counts of this clonotype. The CDR3 reads CASSYGGRGNYGYTF. For the CDR3, the DNA is TGTGCCAGCAGTTACGGGGGACGGGGGAACTATGGCTACACCTTC. The chain uses TRBV6-5 and TRBJ1-2, with D possibly TRBD1 on 5 matching bases. This CDR3 region has 15 residues. The germline V gene encodes CDR1 MNHEY and CDR2 SVGAGI. Between the trimmed V and J ends, which lost 2 bases and 2 bases, there was a span of 12 bases.

This clonotype was counted many times. CDR3 region: CASVDGLEGYTF. The CDR3, as DNA: TGTGCTAGTGTGGACGGCCTGGAGGGCTACACCTTC. The chain employs TRBV12-5 and TRBJ1-2; D remains ambiguous. CDR3 length: 12 residues. Germline V gene sequence: CDR1 LGHNT, CDR2 FRNRAP. Trimming cost V 7 bases and J 8 bases, with 14 bases left between them.

This clonotype was counted ten times or more. CDR3 sequence (DNA): TGTGCCAGCAGCCAACGCGACAGGGGACACGACGAGCAGTACTTC. It translates to CASSQRDRGHDEQYF. The chain has TRBV3-1 and TRBJ2-7, with 8 positions matching TRBD1. The CDR3 is 15 residues long. Trimming removed 2 bases from V and 5 bases from J; junction bases left unmatched: 8. Germline CDR1 LGHDT, CDR2 YNNKEL (reference sequence).

The V gene is TRBV6-2 or TRBV6-3, the J gene TRBJ2-2, with a tentative D call TRBD1 (6 bases). The CDR3 is made up of 13 amino acids. V was shortened by 7 bases and J by 4 bases, with 10 bases between the two germline ends. The germline gives CDR1 MNHEY, CDR2 SVGEGT. The CDR3 sequence is CASMTGVTGELFF. Here the CDR3 DNA reads TGTGCCAGCATGACAGGAGTCACCGGGGAGCTGTTTTTT.

In its sample, this clonotype was seen many times. The chain is built from TRBV28 and TRBJ1-1, with 9 positions matching TRBD1. The CDR3 extends over 18 amino acids. Germline V CDR1 and CDR2: MDHEN, SYDVKM. Trimming cost V 5 bases and J 0 bases; bases outside gene matches: 13. The CDR3 loop is CASSPLRDRDRVNTEAFF. The CDR3 nucleotides read TGTGCCAGCAGTCCACTCCGGGACAGGGATCGGGTGAACACTGAAGCTTTCTTT.

This chain connects TRBV4-2 to TRBJ2-2; 7 positions agree with TRBD2. Germline-derived CDR1 and CDR2 are LGHNA and YNFKEQ. V lost 4 bases and J lost 6; bases outside the gene matches: 8. This CDR3 region has 15 residues. The CDR3 region is CASSLSLTSPGELFF. As DNA, the CDR3 is TGTGCCAGCAGCCTTTCCCTGACTAGCCCCGGGGAGCTGTTTTTT.

This sequence joins TRBV20-1 and TRBJ2-7; TRBD2 agrees at 10 bases. This CDR3 contains 14 residues. J lost 4 bases, V lost 3 bases, and 6 bases had no gene match. The germline gives CDR1 DFQATT, CDR2 SNEGSKA (reference sequence). The CDR3 region has the DNA TGCAGTGCTAGGACTAGCGGGTCATTTTACGAGCAGTACTTC. This encodes CSARTSGSFYEQYF.

This clonotype was seen many times. The rearrangement links TRBV12-3 or TRBV12-4 to TRBJ1-1; 7 bases match TRBD1. This CDR3 has 13 residues. V trimming: 6 bases; J trimming: 4 bases; junction bases outside the gene matches: 5. The DNA of the CDR3 is TGTGCCAGCAGCCCGACAGGGAGCACTGAAGCTTTCTTT. This codes for CASSPTGSTEAFF.

The sample holds many counts of this clonotype. CDR3 protein: CASSDDRVFDEQYF. CDR3 sequence (DNA): TGCGCCAGCAGCGACGACAGGGTTTTCGACGAGCAGTACTTC. This chain links TRBV5-1 with TRBJ2-7, with TRBD1 identical over 7 bases. The V gene end was trimmed by 4 bases and the J gene end by 5 bases; junction bases not matched to a gene: 9. This CDR3 contains 14 residues. The V gene's germline CDR1 is SGHRS and CDR2 YFSETQ.

This clonotype came up many times. The chain is built from TRBV25-1 and TRBJ1-3, with TRBD1 matching over 10 bases. The CDR3 runs 16 residues. CDR1 and CDR2 from the germline V gene are MGHDK and SYGVNS. Germline trimming cut 8 bases from V and 0 bases from J; bases unmatched to any gene: 7. The CDR3 sequence: CASGPGQGSSGNTIYF. In DNA, the CDR3 is TGTGCCAGCGGGCCGGGACAGGGGAGCTCTGGAAACACCATATATTTT.

At least ten counts were recorded for this clonotype. This sequence joins TRBV6-5 and TRBJ1-1; D gene uncertain. The CDR3 has 16 residues. From germline, CDR1 is MNHEY and CDR2 SVGAGI. The ends were cut back, 3 bases at V and 3 bases at J, with 17 bases in the middle. The CDR3: CASSYSLWRTYTEAFF. CDR3 nucleotides: TGTGCCAGCAGTTATTCCCTTTGGCGGACGTACACTGAAGCTTTCTTT.

This clonotype was counted many times. V and J are TRBV12-5 and TRBJ1-2; D perhaps matches TRBD1 (6 bases). Germline values: CDR1 LGHNT, CDR2 FRNRAP. The CDR3 is 14 amino acids. Trimming cost V 2 bases and J 2 bases, with 9 bases left between them. The CDR3 nucleotides read TGTGCTAGTGGTTTGTCAGGGGCCAACTATGGCTACACCTTC. Translation gives CASGLSGANYGYTF.

The CDR3 region is CASSDDGGESYEQYF. The CDR3 DNA reads as TGTGCCAGCAGTGATGACGGGGGGGAATCCTACGAGCAGTACTTC. This chain uses TRBV25-1 with TRBJ2-7; 8 bases agree with TRBD2. V shed 3 bases, J shed 1 base, and the junction held 5 bases outside the gene matches. Germline V lookup: CDR1 MGHDK, CDR2 SYGVNS. The CDR3 consists of 15 residues.